This TCR beta chain was sequenced during a study of cytomegalovirus exposure and HLA in healthy donors. Germline lookup yields CDR1 MGHRA and CDR2 YSYEKL. Deletions cut 0 bases from V and 1 base from J, with 16 bases between. This CDR3 is 17 amino acids long. Primers: 60 Vbeta forward and 13 Jbeta reverse. This table comes from immunoSEQ multiplex PCR, and its TCRdb copy is limited to in-frame clones, with some not included. Counted here are roughly 200,000 clones, 70% to 90% occurring once; the ten biggest clones make up around 0.3%. The sequence was collected from a woman aged 30 to 39 in good health and CMV-seronegative. J is TRBJ2-7 and V is TRBV4-1; D call uncertain. The specimen was PBMCs. The CDR3 coding sequence is TGCGCCAGCAGCCAAGATCGAGGAGTCCGCCGATCCTACGAGCAGTACTTC. Its translation is CASSQDRGVRRSYEQYF.